This T cell receptor beta chain was sequenced during a study of blood T cell repertoires in COVID-19. The protocol was immunoSEQ multiplex PCR, while the TCRdb copy is restricted to in-frame clones and leaves out a portion. The sample has a few hundred thousand clones; under 85% are singletons. Trimming at V came to 4 bases and at J to 0 bases, leaving 5 bases not matched to a gene. In germline, CDR1 is SGHVS, CDR2 FQNEAQ. The CDR3 contains 16 residues. The sample comprised PBMCs or T cells enriched from blood (not recorded which). The chain employs TRBV7-8 and TRBJ1-5; 8 positions match TRBD1. This TCR derives from a woman between 45 and 65 years old who had recovered from COVID-19. CDR3 DNA sequence: TGTGCCAGCAGCTCACAGGGGGATTATAGCAATCAGCCCCAGCATTTT. Protein product: CASSSQGDYSNQPQHF.